Listed below are T cell receptor beta chains from one sample, sequenced in a study of low-dose radiotherapy and immunotherapy resistance in tumors. TCRdb independently ran MiXCR on the reads; one entry per CDR3 protein. This sample has tens of thousands of distinct CDR3 sequences, with roughly 12% found just once. The material was PBMCs, obtained before treatment. The receptors come from a female donor with ovarian cancer. Each CDR3 is given with its conserved first and last residue. D genes are given only for firm matches. Only some rows state a clone size, as once, few, many or a class for expanded clones.

>many|TRBJ2-4|TRBV6-2/TRBV6-3|NA
TGTGCCAGCAGTTACGCCTCCCCTGGGGGCTCCAAAAACATTCAGTACTTC
CASSYASPGGSKNIQYF
>NA|TRBJ2-7|TRBV19|NA
TGTGCCAGTAGTACTACAGAGAGCTCCTACGAGCAGTACTTC
CASSTTESSYEQYF
>few|TRBJ2-7|TRBV10-2|TRBD2
TGCGCCAGCAGGGTAGCGGGAGACGGTTACGAGCAGTACTTC
CASRVAGDGYEQYF
>many|TRBJ1-1|TRBV3-1|TRBD1
TGTGCCAGCAGCCAAAGGCGGACAGGGAACACTGAAGCTTTCTTT
CASSQRRTGNTEAFF
>many|TRBJ1-3|TRBV6-5|NA
TGTGCCAGCAGTTCTACAGGGAGGGCTGGAAACACCATATATTTT
CASSSTGRAGNTIYF
>many|TRBJ2-3|TRBV20-1|NA
TGCAGTGCTATACCCGGGGGTACTAGCACAGATACGCAGTATTTT
CSAIPGGTSTDTQYF
>many|TRBJ2-7|TRBV18|NA
TGTGCCAGCTCACCATTGGGGAAAAGGTCCTCCTACGAGCAGTACTTC
CASSPLGKRSSYEQYF
>many|TRBJ2-3|TRBV14|NA
TGTGCCAGCAGCCAAAGCCTTGAGAAGTATTTT
CASSQSLEKYF
>many|TRBJ1-1|TRBV5-1|NA
TGCGCCAGCAGCTTTTCTGGGACTGAAGCTTTCTTT
CASSFSGTEAFF
>many|TRBJ2-2|TRBV5-1|NA
TGCGCCAGCAGCTTATTAGCTAGCACCGGGGAGCTGTTTTTT
CASSLLASTGELFF
>NA|TRBJ2-7|TRBV18|NA
TGTGCCAGCTCACCACCCGCCTCCTACGAGCAGTACTTC
CASSPPASYEQYF
>many|TRBJ2-3|TRBV5-1|TRBD2
TGCGCCAGCAGCGACGGGACTAGCGGGGCCGGTACGCAGTATTTT
CASSDGTSGAGTQYF
>many|TRBJ1-2|TRBV28|NA
TGTGCCAGCAGTTTATTCGGGGACGGATATGGCTACACCTTC
CASSLFGDGYGYTF
>NA|TRBJ2-1|TRBV3-1|TRBD2
TGTGCCACGGTCCTGGCGGGAGAGAGGCTCTCCTACAATGAGCAGTTCTTC
CATVLAGERLSYNEQFF
>many|TRBJ1-5|TRBV29-1|TRBD1
TGCAGCGTTGATTCGTGGGACAGGGGGTTTAGGCGGGTTTATAGCAATCAGCCCCAGCATTTT
CSVDSWDRGFRRVYSNQPQHF
>many|TRBJ1-5|TRBV28|NA
TGTGCCAGCAGTTCATTCCGACGGAGCAATCAGCCCCAGCATTTT
CASSSFRRSNQPQHF
>many|TRBJ2-2|TRBV28|NA
TGTGCCAGCAGTTCGCCGGGAATTAGCACCGGGGAGCTGTTTTTT
CASSSPGISTGELFF
>many|TRBJ1-1|TRBV19|NA
TGTGCCAGTAGTACAGGGTTGGGGCAAATGAACACTGAAGCTTTCTTT
CASSTGLGQMNTEAFF
>many|TRBJ2-3|TRBV29-1|TRBD2
TGCAGCGTCGCGGGACTAGCGGGACGCCCAGATACGCAGTATTTT
CSVAGLAGRPDTQYF
>few|TRBJ2-1|TRBV4-2|TRBD1
TGTGCCAGCAGCTCAAGAGGTGGACAGGGGAACAATGAGCAGTTCTTC
CASSSRGGQGNNEQFF
>NA|TRBJ2-2|TRBV9|NA
TGTGCCAGCAGCGACCCTTTGAGGGGGGCCCGTTTTACCGGGGAGCTGTTTTTT
CASSDPLRGARFTGELFF
>many|TRBJ2-2|TRBV30|TRBD2
TGTGCCTGGAGTGGGCTAGCGGGGGTGAACACCGGGGAGCTGTTTTTT
CAWSGLAGVNTGELFF
>many|TRBJ2-7|TRBV5-1|TRBD2
TGCGCCAGCAGAATGACTAGCGCATACGAGCAGTACTTC
CASRMTSAYEQYF
>many|TRBJ2-7|TRBV13|NA
TGTGCCAGCAGCGGTGCCTCCGAGCAGTACTTC
CASSGASEQYF
>many|TRBJ2-1|TRBV29-1|NA
TGCAGCGTTGCATCCTACAATGAGCAGTTCTTC
CSVASYNEQFF
>many|TRBJ1-1|TRBV18|NA
TGTGCCAGCTCAGCGGCAGCGGGGGGGAGCACTGAAGCTTTCTTT
CASSAAAGGSTEAFF
>NA|TRBJ2-1|TRBV5-1|NA
TGCGCCAGCAGCTTGGAAGTGTACAATGAGCAGTTCTTC
CASSLEVYNEQFF
>many|TRBJ2-1|TRBV6-2/TRBV6-3|NA
TGTGCCAGCCTTGGATGGGGAAGCTCCTACAATGAGCAGTTCTTC
CASLGWGSSYNEQFF
>many|TRBJ2-3|TRBV6-5|NA
TGTGCCAGCAGTTACTTTACAGGCACAGATACGCAGTATTTT
CASSYFTGTDTQYF
>many|TRBJ1-5|TRBV15|NA
TGTGCCACCAGCAGGGCAATCGGCGGTCAGCCCCAGCATTTT
CATSRAIGGQPQHF
>many|TRBJ1-1|TRBV29-1|TRBD1
TGCAGCGTCTCCGGGACAGGGCGGAAAAACACTGAAGCTTTCTTT
CSVSGTGRKNTEAFF
>few|TRBJ2-2|TRBV5-6|TRBD2
TGTGCCAGCACACTGGGGGGGGGATCAACACCGGGGGAGCTGTTTTTT
CASTLGGGSTPGELFF
>many|TRBJ2-1|TRBV30|NA
TGTGCCTGGCAGGGACTGAGCAATGAGCAGTTCTTC
CAWQGLSNEQFF
>many|TRBJ1-2|TRBV5-5|NA
TGTGCCAGCAGCTTGTCCCCACGCTCAGATGGCTACACCTTC
CASSLSPRSDGYTF
>many|TRBJ1-5|TRBV19|NA
TGTGCCAGTAGTATAGACAGGGTTCCCTGGGAGCCCCAGCATTTT
CASSIDRVPWEPQHF
>medium-sized|TRBJ1-2|TRBV12-3/TRBV12-4|NA
TGTGCCAGCCGGGACCTAAACTATGGCTACACCTTC
CASRDLNYGYTF
>many|TRBJ2-3|TRBV2|NA
TGTGCCAGCAGTGAACTCCAGATGGGTGGTTCAGATACGCAGTATTTT
CASSELQMGGSDTQYF
>many|TRBJ2-5|TRBV19|NA
TGTGCCAGTAGCGGCCAGGACATAAGCAAAGAGACCCAGTACTTC
CASSGQDISKETQYF
>many|TRBJ2-7|TRBV18|NA
TGTGCCAGCTCGGGGACTGAGCCCTACGAGCAGTACTTC
CASSGTEPYEQYF
>many|TRBJ1-5|TRBV19|TRBD1
TGTGCCAACGACCCAGGGGACAGTCAGCCCCAGCATTTT
CANDPGDSQPQHF
>many|TRBJ2-7|TRBV9|NA
TGTGCCAGCAGCCAAGGACTTGGAGGGTTCTACGAGCAGTACTTC
CASSQGLGGFYEQYF
>NA|TRBJ2-7|TRBV27|NA
TGTGCCAGCGGCCGGGCAGGTTCCTACGAGCAGTACTTC
CASGRAGSYEQYF
>many|TRBJ1-2|TRBV7-9|TRBD1
TGTGCCAGCAGACCGGGACAGGGGGTGTATGGCTACACCTTC
CASRPGQGVYGYTF
>NA|TRBJ2-2|TRBV5-1|NA
TGCGCCAGCAGCTTGAAGGGGACCGGGGAGCTGTTTTTT
CASSLKGTGELFF
>many|TRBJ2-5|TRBV11-2|NA
TGTGCCAGCAGCTTAGTAAGGGAGACCCAGTACTTC
CASSLVRETQYF
>many|TRBJ2-7|TRBV6-2/TRBV6-3|NA
TGTGCCAGCAGTAAGGCCTACGAGCAGTACTTC
CASSKAYEQYF
>NA|TRBJ2-7|TRBV4-3|NA
TGCGCCAGCAGCCCAAGTATATGGCGCTTCCGAACCTACGAGCAGTACTTC
CASSPSIWRFRTYEQYF
>many|TRBJ2-2|TRBV14|NA
TGTGCCAGCAGCCAAGAAGGGTTAGGCGGCAGCTACACCGGGGAGCTGTTTTTT
CASSQEGLGGSYTGELFF
>many|TRBJ1-1|TRBV24-1|TRBD1
TGTGCCACCAGTGGACAGGGGAACACTGAAGCTTTCTTT
CATSGQGNTEAFF
>many|TRBJ2-1|TRBV3-1|NA
TGTGCCAGCAGCCAAGTCGCAGGCGGGGAGCAGTTCTTC
CASSQVAGGEQFF
>many|TRBJ1-3|TRBV5-1|NA
TGCGCCAGCAGCCCCCCGGGACGGGACAACTCTGGAAACACCATATATTTT
CASSPPGRDNSGNTIYF
>NA|TRBJ2-2|TRBV12-3/TRBV12-4|NA
TGTGCCAGCAGTTTCGCGTCACTGAACACCGGGGAGCTGTTTTTT
CASSFASLNTGELFF
>NA|TRBJ2-1|TRBV7-3|TRBD2
TGTGCCAGCAGCAGCGGATTAACTACTAGCGGGAGCTCCTACAATGAGCAGTTCTTC
CASSSGLTTSGSSYNEQFF
>many|TRBJ2-2|TRBV11-2|NA
TGTGCCAGCAGCTCACCCTCCGGGAGCACTTTTTTTACGAACACCGGGGAGCTGTTTTTT
CASSSPSGSTFFTNTGELFF